This T cell receptor beta chain is drawn from a study of cytomegalovirus exposure and HLA in healthy donors. Study observations and caveats: Researchers reported in a later analysis that a missense DCLRE1C variant was tied to TCR beta V- and J-gene trimming. According to an earlier analysis, most TCR beta V segments yielded productive rearrangements about 90% or about 30% of the time. A few CMV-associated chains were confirmed in vitro to be specific for CMV antigens.

The PCR was carried out with 60 Vbeta primers and 13 Jbeta primers. Using immunoSEQ multiplex PCR, the repertoire was profiled, and TCRdb retains in-frame clones only, with some absent. The sample lists 60,000 to 80,000 clones; over 60% were seen once. This clone showed up just a few times. Its antigen remains unknown. This sequence originates from a woman aged 30 to 39 in good health and CMV-seronegative. Material: PBMCs.

In DNA, the CDR3 is TGTGCCAGCAGCTTAGCCGGGACAGAGATCTATGGCTACACCTTC. Its protein is CASSLAGTEIYGYTF. The V gene is TRBV7-9, the J gene TRBJ1-2, with 7 bases that match TRBD1. The CDR3 is made up of 15 amino acids. Per germline, CDR1 SEHNR and CDR2 FQNEAQ (reference sequence). The V and J ends lost 0 bases and 4 bases, in that order; junction bases with no gene match: 5.